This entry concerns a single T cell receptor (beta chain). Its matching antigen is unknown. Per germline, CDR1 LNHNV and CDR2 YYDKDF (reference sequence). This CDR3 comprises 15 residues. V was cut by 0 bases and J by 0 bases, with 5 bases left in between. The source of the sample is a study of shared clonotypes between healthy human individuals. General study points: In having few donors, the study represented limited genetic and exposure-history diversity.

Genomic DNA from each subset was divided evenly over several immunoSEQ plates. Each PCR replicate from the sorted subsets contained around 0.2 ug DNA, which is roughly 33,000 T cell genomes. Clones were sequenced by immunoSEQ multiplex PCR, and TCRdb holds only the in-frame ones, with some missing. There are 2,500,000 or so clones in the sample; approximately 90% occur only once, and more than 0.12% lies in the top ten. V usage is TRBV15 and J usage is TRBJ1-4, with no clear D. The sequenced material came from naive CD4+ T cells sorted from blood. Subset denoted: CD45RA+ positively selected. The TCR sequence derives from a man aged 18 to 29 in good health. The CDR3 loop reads CATSRDVTTNEKLFF. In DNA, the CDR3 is TGTGCCACCAGCAGAGATGTGACAACTAATGAAAAACTGTTTTTT.